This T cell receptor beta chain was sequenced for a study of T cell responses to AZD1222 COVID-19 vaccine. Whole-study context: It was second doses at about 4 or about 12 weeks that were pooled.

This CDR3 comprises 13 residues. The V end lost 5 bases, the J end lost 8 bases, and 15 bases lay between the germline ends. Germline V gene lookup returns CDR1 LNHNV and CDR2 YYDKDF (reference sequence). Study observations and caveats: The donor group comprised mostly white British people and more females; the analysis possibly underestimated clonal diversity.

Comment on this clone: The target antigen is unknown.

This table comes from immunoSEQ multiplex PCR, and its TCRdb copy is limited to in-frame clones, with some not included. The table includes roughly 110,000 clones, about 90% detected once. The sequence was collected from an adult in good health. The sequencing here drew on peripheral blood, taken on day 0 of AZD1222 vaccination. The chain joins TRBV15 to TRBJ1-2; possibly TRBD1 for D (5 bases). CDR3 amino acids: CATSENLGHGYTF. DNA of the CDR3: TGTGCCACCAGCGAGAACCTCGGACACGGCTACACCTTC.